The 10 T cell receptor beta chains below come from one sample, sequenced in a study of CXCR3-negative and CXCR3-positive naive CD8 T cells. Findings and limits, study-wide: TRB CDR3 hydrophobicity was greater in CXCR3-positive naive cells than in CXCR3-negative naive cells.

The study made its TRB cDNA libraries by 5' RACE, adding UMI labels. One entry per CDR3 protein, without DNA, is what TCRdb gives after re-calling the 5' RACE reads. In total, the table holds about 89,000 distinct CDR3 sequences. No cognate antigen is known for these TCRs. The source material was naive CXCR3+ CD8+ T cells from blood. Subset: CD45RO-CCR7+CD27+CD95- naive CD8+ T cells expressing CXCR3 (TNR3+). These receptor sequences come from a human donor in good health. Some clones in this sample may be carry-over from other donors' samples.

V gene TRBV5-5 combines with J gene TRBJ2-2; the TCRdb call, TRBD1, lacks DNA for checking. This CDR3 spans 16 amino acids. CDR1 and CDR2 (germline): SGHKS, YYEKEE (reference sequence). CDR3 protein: CASSPPAGMRTGELFF.

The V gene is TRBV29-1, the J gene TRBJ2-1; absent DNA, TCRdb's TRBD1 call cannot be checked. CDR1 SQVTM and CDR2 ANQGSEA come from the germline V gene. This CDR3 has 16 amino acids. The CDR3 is CSSLGDYGGAGNEQFF.

Here the CDR3 reads CASSQDKVQPQHF. The J gene is TRBJ1-5, the V gene TRBV3-1. Germline V CDR1 and CDR2: LGHDT, YNNKEL (reference sequence). The CDR3 length is 13 residues.

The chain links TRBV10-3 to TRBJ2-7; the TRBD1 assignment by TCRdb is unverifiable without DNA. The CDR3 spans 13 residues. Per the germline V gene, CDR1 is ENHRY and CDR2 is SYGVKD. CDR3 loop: CAIRPGQSYEQYF.

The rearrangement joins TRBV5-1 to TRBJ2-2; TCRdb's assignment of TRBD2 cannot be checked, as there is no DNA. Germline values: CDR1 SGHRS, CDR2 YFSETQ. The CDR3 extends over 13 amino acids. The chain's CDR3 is CASSFSGSGELFF.

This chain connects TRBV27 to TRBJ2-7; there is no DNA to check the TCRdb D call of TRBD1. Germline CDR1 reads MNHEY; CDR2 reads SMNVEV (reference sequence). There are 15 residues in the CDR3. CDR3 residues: CASSLLGGAGYEQYF.

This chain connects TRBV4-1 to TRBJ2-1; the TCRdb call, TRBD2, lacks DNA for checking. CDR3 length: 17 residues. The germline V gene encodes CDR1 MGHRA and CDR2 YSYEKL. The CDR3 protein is CASSHLPGTSGGNEQFF.

CDR3 in amino acids: CASSEERGFDYADTQYF. This chain connects TRBV6-1 to TRBJ2-3; TCRdb picks TRBD1, but there is no DNA to check that call. CDR1 and CDR2 (germline): MNHNS, SASEGT. This CDR3 spans 17 amino acids.

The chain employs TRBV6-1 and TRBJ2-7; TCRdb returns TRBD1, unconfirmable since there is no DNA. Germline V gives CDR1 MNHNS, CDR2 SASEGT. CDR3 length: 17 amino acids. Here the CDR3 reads CASSLGTGGARWHEQYF.

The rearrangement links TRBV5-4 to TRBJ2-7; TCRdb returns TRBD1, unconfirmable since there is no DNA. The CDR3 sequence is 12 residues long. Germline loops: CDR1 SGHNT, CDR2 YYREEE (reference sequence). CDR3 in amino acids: CASSRDRGEQYF.